This T cell receptor (beta chain) is from a study of shared clonotypes between healthy human individuals. Study outcomes and limitations: Researchers found naive subsets generally carried larger estimated richness than memory subsets. Clonotypes shared by all four sorted-subset donors had higher generation probabilities than non-shared clonotypes.

There are 13 residues in the CDR3. Deletions cut 5 bases from V and 4 bases from J, with 9 bases between. The germline CDR1 and CDR2 sequences are SGHTA and FQGNSA. On this clone itself: Its specificity is unknown.

It was CD45RO-negative cells, positively selected for CCR7, that made up naive CD8 cells, with terminally differentiated effector memory CD45RA+ cells excluded. TCRdb keeps only in-frame clones here, not all; method: immunoSEQ multiplex PCR. The sample includes around 1,900,000 clones, about 94% of them seen just once. The chain joins TRBV7-2 to TRBJ1-5, with D unresolved. This TCR was recovered from a man younger than 35 in good health. Some clones in this sample may be carry-over from other donors' samples. The sequenced material came from naive CD8+ T cells from PBMCs. The CDR3 nucleotides are TGTGCCAGCAGCGCGTCCTCTAATCAGCCCCAGCATTTT. It codes for CASSASSNQPQHF.